This TCR beta chain was observed in a study of T cell repertoires in cytomegalovirus infection. Study context: A matching HLA type, together with CMV infection, was signaled by public TCR beta signatures.

MiXCR, applied by TCRdb to the reads, yields one record per CDR3 protein. The repertoire holds 110,000 or so distinct CDR3 sequences, around 31% seen once, with roughly 81% in the top ten. Notes on this clonotype: Its target is unknown.

This clonotype was obtained from a human donor in good health (CMV status not recorded). Some clones in this sample may be carry-over from other donors' samples. The source material was CD8+ T cells from cultured PBMCs, sampled from culture after CMV antigen stimulation.

CDR3 nucleotide sequence: TGTGCCAGCTCACCACCTCTGAGCGTTGAGCAGTTCTTC. Translating gives CASSPPLSVEQFF. The V and J genes are TRBV18 and TRBJ2-1; no firm D call. The V gene lost 0 bases and the J gene lost 9 bases, with 9 bases spanning the gap. Germline values: CDR1 KGHSH, CDR2 LQKENI. The CDR3 covers 13 residues.